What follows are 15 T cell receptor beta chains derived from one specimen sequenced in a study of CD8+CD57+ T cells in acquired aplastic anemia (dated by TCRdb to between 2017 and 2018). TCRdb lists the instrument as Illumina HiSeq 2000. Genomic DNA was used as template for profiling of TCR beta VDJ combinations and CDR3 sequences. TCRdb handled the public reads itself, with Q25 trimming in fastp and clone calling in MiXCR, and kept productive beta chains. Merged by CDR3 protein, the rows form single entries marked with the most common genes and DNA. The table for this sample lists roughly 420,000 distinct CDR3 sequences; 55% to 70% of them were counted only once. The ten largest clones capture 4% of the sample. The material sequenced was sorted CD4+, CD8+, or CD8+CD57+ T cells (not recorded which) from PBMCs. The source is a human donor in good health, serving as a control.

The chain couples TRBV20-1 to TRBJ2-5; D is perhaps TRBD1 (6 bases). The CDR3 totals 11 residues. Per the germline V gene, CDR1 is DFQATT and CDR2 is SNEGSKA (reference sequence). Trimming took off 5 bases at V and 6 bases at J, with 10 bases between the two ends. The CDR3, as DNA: TGCAGTGCTTACAGGGAGCAGACCCAGTACTTC. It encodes CSAYREQTQYF.

CDR3 DNA: TGTGCCAGCAGCTCCCGGGAAAGGAGCGAGCAGTACTTCTTCTTC. It translates to CASSSRERSEQYFFF. The genes are TRBV7-6 and TRBJ2-1, with D maybe TRBD2 (5 bases). The germline gives CDR1 SGHVS, CDR2 FNYEAQ. V gave up 4 bases and J gave up 16 bases, with 26 bases separating them. The length of the CDR3 is 15 residues.

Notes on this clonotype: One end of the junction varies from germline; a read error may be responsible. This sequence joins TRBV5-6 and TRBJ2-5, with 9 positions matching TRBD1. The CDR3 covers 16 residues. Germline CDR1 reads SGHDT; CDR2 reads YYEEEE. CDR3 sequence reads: CATSRGAMTGGETQYF. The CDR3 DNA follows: TGTGCCACCAGCAGAGGGGCCATGACAGGGGGAGAGACCCAGTACTTC.

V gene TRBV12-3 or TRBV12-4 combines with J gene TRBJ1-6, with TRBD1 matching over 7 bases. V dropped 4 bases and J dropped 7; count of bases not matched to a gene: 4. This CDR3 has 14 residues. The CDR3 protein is CASSSGGENSPLHF. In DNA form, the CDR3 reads TGTGCCAGCAGTTCAGGGGGGGAGAATTCACCCCTCCACTTT.

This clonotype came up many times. The DNA for the CDR3 is TGTGCCAGCATTGCTCAGGGGCTGAACACTGAAGCTTTCTTT. Translation: CASIAQGLNTEAFF. This chain joins TRBV27 and TRBJ1-1; a weak D match, TRBD1 (6 bases). The CDR3 covers 14 residues. With 7 bases removed from V and 0 bases from J, the gap between germline ends came to 12 bases. Germline V lookup: CDR1 MNHEY, CDR2 SMNVEV (reference sequence).

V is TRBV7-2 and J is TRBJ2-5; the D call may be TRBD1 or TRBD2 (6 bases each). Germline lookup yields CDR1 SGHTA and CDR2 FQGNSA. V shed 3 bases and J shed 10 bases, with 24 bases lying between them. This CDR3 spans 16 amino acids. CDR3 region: CASSLAGTRSGGNQYF. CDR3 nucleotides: TGTGCCAGCAGCTTGGCTGGGACAAGGTCTGGGGGGAACCAGTACTTC.

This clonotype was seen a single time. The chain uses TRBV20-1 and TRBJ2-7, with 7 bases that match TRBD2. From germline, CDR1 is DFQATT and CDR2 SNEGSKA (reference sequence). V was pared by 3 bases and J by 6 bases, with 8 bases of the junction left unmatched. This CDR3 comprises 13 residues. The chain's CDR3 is CSARGGTGGEQYF. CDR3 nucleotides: TGCAGTGCTAGGGGAGGGACGGGGGGCGAGCAGTACTTC.

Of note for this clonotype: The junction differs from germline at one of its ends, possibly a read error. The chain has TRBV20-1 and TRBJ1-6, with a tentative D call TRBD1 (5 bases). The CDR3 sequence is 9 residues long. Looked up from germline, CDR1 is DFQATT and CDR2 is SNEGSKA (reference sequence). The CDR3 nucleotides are TGCAGTGCTAGTTCGGGGACCCCGTTT. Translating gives CSASSGTPF.

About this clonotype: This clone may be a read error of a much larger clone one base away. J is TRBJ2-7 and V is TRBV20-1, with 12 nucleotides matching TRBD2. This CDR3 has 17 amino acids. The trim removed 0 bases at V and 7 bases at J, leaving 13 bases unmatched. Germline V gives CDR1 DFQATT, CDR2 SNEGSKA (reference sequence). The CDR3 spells CSARDFLAGGSYNEQYF. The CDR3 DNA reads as TGCAGTGCTAGAGATTTTCTAGCGGGGGGGTCCTACAATGAGCAGTACTTC.

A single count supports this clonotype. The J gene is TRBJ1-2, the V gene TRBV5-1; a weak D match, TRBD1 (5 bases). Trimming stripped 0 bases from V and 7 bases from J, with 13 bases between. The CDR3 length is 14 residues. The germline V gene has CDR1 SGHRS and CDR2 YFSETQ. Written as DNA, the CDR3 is TGCGCCAGCAGCTTGGCGGCCGGCGGGGCTGGCTACACCTTC. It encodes CASSLAAGGAGYTF.

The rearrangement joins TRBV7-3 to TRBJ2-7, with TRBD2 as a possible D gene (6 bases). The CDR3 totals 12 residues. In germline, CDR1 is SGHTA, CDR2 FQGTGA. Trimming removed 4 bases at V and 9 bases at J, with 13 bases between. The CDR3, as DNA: TGTGCCAGCAGCTGCGGGACTCGCGGGCAGTACTTC. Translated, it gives CASSCGTRGQYF.

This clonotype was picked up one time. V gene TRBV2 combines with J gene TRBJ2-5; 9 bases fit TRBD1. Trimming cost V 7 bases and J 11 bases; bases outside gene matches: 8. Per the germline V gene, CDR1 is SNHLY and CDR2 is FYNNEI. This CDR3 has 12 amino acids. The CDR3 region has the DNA TGTGCCAGCAAGGTGGACAGGGGCCCACAGTACTTC. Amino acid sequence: CASKVDRGPQYF.

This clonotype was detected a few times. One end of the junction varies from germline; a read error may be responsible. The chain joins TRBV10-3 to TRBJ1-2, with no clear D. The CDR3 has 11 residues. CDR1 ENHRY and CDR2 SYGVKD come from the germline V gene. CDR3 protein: CAISEESGCTF. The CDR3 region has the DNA TGTGCCATCAGTGAGGAGAGTGGCTGCACCTTC.

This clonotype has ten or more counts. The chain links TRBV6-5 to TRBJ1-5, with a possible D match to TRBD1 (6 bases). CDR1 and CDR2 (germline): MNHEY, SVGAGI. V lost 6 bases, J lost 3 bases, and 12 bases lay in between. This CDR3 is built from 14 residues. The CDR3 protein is CASSGQGNNQPQHF. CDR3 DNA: TGTGCCAGCAGCGGCCAGGGGAACAATCAGCCCCAGCATTTT.

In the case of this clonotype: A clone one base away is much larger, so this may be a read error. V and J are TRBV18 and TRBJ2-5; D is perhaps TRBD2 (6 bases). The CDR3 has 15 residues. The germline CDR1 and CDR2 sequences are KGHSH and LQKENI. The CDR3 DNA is TGTGCCAGCTCACCACCGTGGGCGGGGCAAGAGACCCGGTACTTC. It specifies CASSPPWAGQETRYF.